This paragraph covers one T cell receptor beta chain sequence. Its cognate antigen has yet to be identified. Base quality data are lacking; no much larger clone is found one base away. The cohort comprised around 700 healthy bone marrow donors. Cohort members were all nominally healthy when sampled, although unrecorded immune exposures were likely present. The donor was CMV seronegative and belonged to the group of under 400 seronegative cohort members. Every donor gave a peripheral blood sample, and the peripheral blood mononuclear cells from that sample were used for TCR beta sequencing. Genomic DNA extraction from the blood cell samples was performed with the Qiagen DNeasy Blood Extraction Kit. The sample comes from a study of cytomegalovirus exposure and HLA in healthy donors (dated by TCRdb to about 2017). About the full investigation: According to an earlier analysis of 550 to 700 of the donors, about 179 million T cells yielded some 120 million unique TCR beta sequences and more than 250 Gb of sequence data. An early release covering about 600 HLA-typed donors comprised about 320 gigabases of sequencing data and around 80 million unique TCR sequences. Of the roughly 410 genotyped donors, approximately 80% were placed in the genetic ancestry cluster associated with self-reported Caucasian donors. The study was designed to test whether signatures of past pathogen exposure could be identified by cataloging public T cell receptors. The study profiled the T cell repertoires of 666 subjects by immunosequencing and related them to cytomegalovirus serostatus. In addition to the first cohort of about 650 subjects, a separate validation cohort of 130 or so different subjects was used. High-throughput TCR immunosequencing, statistical association of individual TCRs with disease status, and machine learning were combined to predict cytomegalovirus infection status. A later analysis re-examined previously published TCR beta repertoires from over 500 donors and added high-resolution HLA genotyping to investigate patterns of TCR occurrence. Rather than drawing on any new phenotypic data, the later analysis identified candidate immune exposures from TCR beta sequences and the way those sequences occurred across donors. To decide whether each TCR beta V gene segment behaved as functional or pseudogenic, an earlier analysis of some 600 of the donors relied on high-throughput TCR beta sequencing. Alongside the repertoire data, information on donor age, sex, ethnicity and CMV serostatus was compiled. A later genetic analysis used genome-wide SNP genotypes for 398 of the 666 donors, treating that subset as a discovery cohort. Every repertoire in the discovery cohort had been generated on one and the same sequencing platform. HLA typing covered class I and class II loci at four-digit resolution. The number of typed donors differed by locus: about 629-640 for A, B, C, DRB1 and DQB1; 500 to 550 for DQA1; approximately 600 for DPA1; and about 450 for DPB1. About five DR-DQ haplotypes were treated as single units for association and clustering because of strong linkage in the cohort. On average, over 200,000 unique TCR beta nucleotide sequences were sequenced per donor among fewer than 500 genotyped donors of the cohort, with 15% to 20% of those sequences being non-productive. Overall results and qualifications from the work: Most TCR sequences were observed very rarely across donors, whereas some public TCRs were present in many individuals. Compared with equally common non-associated chains, HLA-associated TCR beta chains in a later analysis were more clonally expanded and had lower generation probabilities. The only immune exposure information available for the cohort was CMV serostatus. Compared with the approximately 600-donor mean, donors in an Asian-associated ancestry cluster had fewer N-insertions in productive TCRs, according to a later genetic analysis. According to a later analysis, TCR association rates differed among HLA loci, with DRB1 alleles showing the most associated TCRs and HLA-C alleles showing the fewest. A few of the identified cytomegalovirus-associated TCR beta chains were confirmed in vitro to be specific for cytomegalovirus antigens. The presence/absence analyses assumed that sequencing depth was roughly uniform across donors, and that assumption may not be true. A cluster of highly shared sequence variants was judged likely to be a technical artifact of the sequencing pipeline. It was suggested by the authors that the approach could potentially be generalized to other disease states and immunological phenotypes. In a later analysis, several top co-occurrence clusters were reported to appear linked to parvovirus B19, influenza, CMV and Epstein-Barr virus. Because some donors lacked HLA typing at each locus, the association tests relied only on the typed subset. Strong co-occurrence of HLA alleles, especially DR and DQ, made assigning TCR associations to individual alleles difficult. In the study, approximately 160 TCR beta chains were listed as associated with cytomegalovirus. A later analysis associated about 17,000 TCR beta sequences with specific HLA alleles at a false discovery rate of 0.05. A further reported finding was that TCR beta sequences accurately predicted the HLA-A and HLA-B alleles for most subjects in the first cohort. Because counts were too low, 15 to 20 rarely observed V segments, including chromosome 9 orphons, were excluded from the earlier analysis of 587 of the donors. Most CMV-associated TCR beta chains appeared to be HLA-restricted in a later analysis, and the HLA associations seemed to be driven largely by CMV exposure. An association between a missense DCLRE1C variant and V-gene and J-gene trimming of TCR beta chains was found in a later genetic analysis and replicated in an independent cohort. This cohort had only TCR beta chains sequenced, and the lack of alpha or paired-chain data limited which features could be detected. The classifier was reported to diagnose cytomegalovirus status with high specificity and sensitivity in both the original and validation cohorts. Some IMGT-functional V segments, including TRBV6-2 and TRBV6-3, could not be told apart with the 87-base-pair reads, so those segments were excluded. Correlated functional status among segregating V segments might reflect linkage disequilibrium, but an unknown experimental factor could not be ruled out. In an earlier analysis of fewer than 750 of the donors, most TCR beta V segments were observed in productive rearrangements about 87% or about 30% of the time, broadly matching IMGT annotations.

The CDR3 holds 15 amino acids from the cysteine to the phenylalanine. Only the CDR3 part of the read is kept: 45 bases, read in frame from the first base. Trimming removed 3 bases from V and 7 bases from J, leaving 17 bases between the germline ends. CDR1 and CDR2 are read off the germline V gene as SGDLS and YYNGEE. Receptors were amplified or captured by the immunoSEQ multiplex PCR assay. A mixture of 60 forward primers for TCR Vbeta segments and 13 reverse primers for TCR Jbeta segments was used in the multiplex PCR. Amplification of the CDR3 region of rearranged TCR beta genes was performed with a multiplex PCR assay on genomic DNA. On the Illumina HiSeq System, the amplified TCR beta libraries were sequenced as 87-base-pair reads. As for how the authors treated the data: A later analysis counted 75 million to 100 million unique TCR beta chains across the 650 to 800 repertoires, and roughly 11 million of these chains were shared by at least two donors. Raw reads were error-corrected and collapsed into unique sequences with a nearest-neighbor algorithm that merged closely related sequences to remove PCR and sequencing errors. CDR3 sequences were aligned to IMGT reference sequences to assign V, D and J gene segments. For a sequence to be retained, a match of at least six nucleotides was required to both a V gene segment and a J gene segment. Rearrangements were called productive when the CDR3 lacked stop codons and stayed in frame with V and J; all others were non-productive. CDR3 was defined by IMGT convention, running from the second conserved V-encoded cysteine to the conserved J-encoded phenylalanine. Sequences without an unambiguous match to a single V gene segment were excluded from the earlier analysis of about 640 of the donors. In an earlier analysis of around 600 of the donors, V segments were called functional above 56.7% productive rearrangements and were called segregating when the between-donor standard deviation exceeded 5%. A statistical classification framework was developed to diagnose cytomegalovirus status using the catalog of TCR beta chain sequences. V and J gene assignment, in a later analysis, came from comparing TCR nucleotide sequences with IMGT/GENE-DB human TR gene sequences. A later analysis assigned CDR3 sequences and most-parsimonious VDJ recombination scenarios with the TCRdist pipeline. In a later analysis, every TCR beta chain was defined by the combination of its CDR3 amino acid sequence and its V-gene family, and reads without a unique V-gene family were dropped. To address suspected cross-contamination and a sequencing artifact, a later analysis removed a few hundred highly shared, low-generation-probability nucleotide sequences. For each public chain, a later analysis derived a clonal expansion index from normalized ranks of inferred template counts within each repertoire. In a later analysis, generation probabilities were computed with a VDJ recombination model fitted to out-of-frame rearrangements, and the resulting probabilities were checked against IGoR. Hypergeometric tests were used in a later analysis to score TCR-TCR, TCR-HLA and TCR-CMV co-occurrence, with a repertoire-size bias correction applied to the TCR pairs. To estimate false discovery rates, a later analysis permuted the HLA or CMV assignments 20 times. In a later analysis, co-occurring TCRs were grouped with DBSCAN, and TCRdist sequence similarity was added when clustering was performed within HLA-allele-positive subsets. For co-occurrence clustering, repertoires with fewer than 30,000 or more than 120,000 public chains were excluded, along with five repertoires with anomalous nucleotide sharing. In its TCRdb copy, this immuneACCESS table keeps in-frame sequences only and misses some clones. Where compared with another copy, unresolved V genes explain less than half of these, and the others have no known cause. V and J calls and clone size are as listed in that table; D and trimming were resolved from the DNA. This sample holds around 99,000 clones; over 65% were observed only once. The ten largest clones take up around 3% of the sample.

Rearrangement joined TRBV9 to TRBJ2-1; the D gene is perhaps TRBD2, on 5 matching bases. Source material: PBMCs. This TCR was recovered from a man in his forties in good health and CMV-seronegative. The DNA sequence is as follows: TGTGCCAGCAGCGCCAGCGGATCGGGTTGGAATGAGCAGTTCTTC. Its translation is CASSASGSGWNEQFF.